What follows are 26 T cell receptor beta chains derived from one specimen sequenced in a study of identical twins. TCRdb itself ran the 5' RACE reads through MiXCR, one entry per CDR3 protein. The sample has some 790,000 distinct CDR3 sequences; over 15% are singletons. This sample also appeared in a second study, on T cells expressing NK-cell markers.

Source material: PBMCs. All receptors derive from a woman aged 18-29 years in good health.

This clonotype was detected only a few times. The CDR3 bases are TGTGCCATCATGTCGGCACAGGGCCCCTATGGCTACACCTTC. It codes for CAIMSAQGPYGYTF. This rearrangement joins TRBV7-9 to TRBJ1-2; perhaps TRBD1 as D (6 bases). The CDR3 totals 14 residues. Germline-derived CDR1 and CDR2 are SEHNR and FQNEAQ (reference sequence). V shed 10 bases and J shed 4 bases, with 19 bases lying between them.

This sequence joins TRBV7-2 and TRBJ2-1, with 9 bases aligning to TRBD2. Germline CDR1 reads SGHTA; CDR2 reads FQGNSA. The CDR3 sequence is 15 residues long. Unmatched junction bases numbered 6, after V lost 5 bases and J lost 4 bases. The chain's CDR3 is CASSQQGLAYNEQFF. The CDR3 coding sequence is TGTGCCAGCAGCCAACAAGGACTAGCGTACAATGAGCAGTTCTTC.

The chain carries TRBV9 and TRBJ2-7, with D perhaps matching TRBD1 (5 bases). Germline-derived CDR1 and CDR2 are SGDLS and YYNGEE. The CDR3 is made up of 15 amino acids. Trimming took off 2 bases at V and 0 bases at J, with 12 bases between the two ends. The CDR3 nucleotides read TGTGCCAGCAGCGTGGGGCCTTCGAGCTCCTACGAGCAGTACTTC. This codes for CASSVGPSSSYEQYF.

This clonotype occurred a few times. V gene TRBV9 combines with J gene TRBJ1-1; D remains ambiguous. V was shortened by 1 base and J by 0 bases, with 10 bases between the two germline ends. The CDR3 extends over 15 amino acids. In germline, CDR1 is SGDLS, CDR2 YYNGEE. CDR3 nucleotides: TGTGCCAGCAGCGTAAACTGGGTTATGAACACTGAAGCTTTCTTT. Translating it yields CASSVNWVMNTEAFF.

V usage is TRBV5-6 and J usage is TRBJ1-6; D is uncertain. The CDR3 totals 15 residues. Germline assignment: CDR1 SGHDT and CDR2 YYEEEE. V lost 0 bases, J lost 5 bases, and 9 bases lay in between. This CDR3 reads CASSLVSGDNSPLHF. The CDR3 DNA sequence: TGTGCCAGCAGCTTGGTCTCAGGTGATAATTCACCCCTCCACTTT.

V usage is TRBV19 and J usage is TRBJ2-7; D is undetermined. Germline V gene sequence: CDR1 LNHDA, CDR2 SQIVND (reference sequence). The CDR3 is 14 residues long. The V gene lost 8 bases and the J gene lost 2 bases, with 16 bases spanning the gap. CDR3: CASSQGGAAYEQYF. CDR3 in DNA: TGTGCCAGTTCCCAAGGCGGCGCCGCCTACGAGCAGTACTTC.

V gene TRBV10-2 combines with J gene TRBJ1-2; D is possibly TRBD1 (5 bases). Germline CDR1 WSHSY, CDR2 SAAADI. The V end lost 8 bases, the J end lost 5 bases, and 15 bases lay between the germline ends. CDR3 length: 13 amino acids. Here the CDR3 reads CASAIQKGYGYTF. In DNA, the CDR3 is TGCGCCAGCGCTATTCAAAAGGGGTATGGCTACACCTTC.

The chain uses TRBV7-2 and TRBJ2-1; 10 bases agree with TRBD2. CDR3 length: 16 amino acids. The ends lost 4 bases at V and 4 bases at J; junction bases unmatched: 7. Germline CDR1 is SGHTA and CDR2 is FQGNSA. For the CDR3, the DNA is TGTGCCAGCAGCTCTGAAAGCGGGAGGGCTTACAATGAGCAGTTCTTC. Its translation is CASSSESGRAYNEQFF.

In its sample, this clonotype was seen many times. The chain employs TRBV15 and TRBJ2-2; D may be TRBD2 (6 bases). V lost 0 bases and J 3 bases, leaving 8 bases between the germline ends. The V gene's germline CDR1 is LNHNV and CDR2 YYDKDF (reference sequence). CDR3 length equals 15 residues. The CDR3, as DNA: TGTGCCACCAGCAGAGATCTAGCGCACACCGGGGAGCTGTTTTTT. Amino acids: CATSRDLAHTGELFF.

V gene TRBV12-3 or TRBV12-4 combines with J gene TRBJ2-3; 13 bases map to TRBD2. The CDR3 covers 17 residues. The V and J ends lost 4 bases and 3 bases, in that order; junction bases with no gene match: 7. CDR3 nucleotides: TGTGCCAGCAGTTCGGGACTAGCGGGAATAAGTACAGATACGCAGTATTTT. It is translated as CASSSGLAGISTDTQYF.

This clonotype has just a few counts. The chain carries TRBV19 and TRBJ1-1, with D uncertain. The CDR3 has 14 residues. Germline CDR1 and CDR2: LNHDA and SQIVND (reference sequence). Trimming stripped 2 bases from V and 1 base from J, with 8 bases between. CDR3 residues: CASSIRRTNTEAFF. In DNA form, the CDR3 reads TGTGCCAGTAGTATAAGGCGCACGAACACTGAAGCTTTCTTT.

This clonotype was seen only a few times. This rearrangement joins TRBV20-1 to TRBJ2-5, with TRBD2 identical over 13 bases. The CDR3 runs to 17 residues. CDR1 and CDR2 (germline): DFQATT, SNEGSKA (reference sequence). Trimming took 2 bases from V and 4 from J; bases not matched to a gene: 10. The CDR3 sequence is CSARPSGTSGVGETQYF. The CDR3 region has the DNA TGCAGTGCTAGACCTTCGGGGACTAGCGGGGTAGGAGAGACCCAGTACTTC.

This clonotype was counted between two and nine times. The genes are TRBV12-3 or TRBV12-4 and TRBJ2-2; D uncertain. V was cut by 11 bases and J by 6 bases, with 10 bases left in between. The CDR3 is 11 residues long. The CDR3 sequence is CASRGSGELFF. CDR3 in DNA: TGTGCCTCCCGAGGATCCGGGGAGCTGTTTTTT.

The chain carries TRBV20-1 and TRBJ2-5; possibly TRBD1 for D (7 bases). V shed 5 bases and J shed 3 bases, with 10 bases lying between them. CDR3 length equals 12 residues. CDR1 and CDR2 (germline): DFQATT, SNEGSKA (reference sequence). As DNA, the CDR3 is TGCAGTGCTGGAGGGACAGAAGAGACCCAGTACTTC. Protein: CSAGGTEETQYF.

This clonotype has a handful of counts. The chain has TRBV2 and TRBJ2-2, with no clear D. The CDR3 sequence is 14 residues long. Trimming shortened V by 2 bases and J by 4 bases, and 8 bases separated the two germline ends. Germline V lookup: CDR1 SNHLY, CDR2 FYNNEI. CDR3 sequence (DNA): TGTGCCAGCAGTGAAACGAGGACCACCGGGGAGCTGTTTTTT. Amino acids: CASSETRTTGELFF. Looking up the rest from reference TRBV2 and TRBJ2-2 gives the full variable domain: EPEVTQTPSHQVTQMGQEVILRCVPISNHLYFYWYRQILGQKVEFLVSFYNNEISEKSEIFDDQFSVERPDGSNFTLKIRSTKLEDSAMYFCASSETRTTGELFFGEGSRLTVL.

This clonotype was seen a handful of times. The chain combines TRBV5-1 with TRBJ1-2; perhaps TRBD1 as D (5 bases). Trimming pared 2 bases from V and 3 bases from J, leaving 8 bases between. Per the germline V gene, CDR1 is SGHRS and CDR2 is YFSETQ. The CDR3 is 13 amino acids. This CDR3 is CASSFRVHYGYTF. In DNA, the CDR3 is TGCGCCAGCAGCTTCAGGGTACACTATGGCTACACCTTC. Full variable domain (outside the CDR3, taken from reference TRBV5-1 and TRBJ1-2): KAGVTQTPRYLIKTRGQQVTLSCSPISGHRSVSWYQQTPGQGLQFLFEYFSETQRNKGNFPGRFSGRQFSNSRSEMNVSTLELGDSALYLCASSFRVHYGYTFGSGTRLTVV.

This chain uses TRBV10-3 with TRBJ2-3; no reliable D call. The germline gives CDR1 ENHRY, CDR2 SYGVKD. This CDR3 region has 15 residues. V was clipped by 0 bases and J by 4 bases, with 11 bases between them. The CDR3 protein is CAISESGDSADTQYF. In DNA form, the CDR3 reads TGTGCCATCAGTGAGTCGGGCGACTCAGCAGATACGCAGTATTTT.

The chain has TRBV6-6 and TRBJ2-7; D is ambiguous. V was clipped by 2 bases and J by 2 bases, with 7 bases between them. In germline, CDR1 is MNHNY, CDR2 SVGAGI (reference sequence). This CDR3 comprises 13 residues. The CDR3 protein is CASSYDKTYEQYF. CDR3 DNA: TGTGCCAGCAGTTACGACAAAACCTACGAGCAGTACTTC.

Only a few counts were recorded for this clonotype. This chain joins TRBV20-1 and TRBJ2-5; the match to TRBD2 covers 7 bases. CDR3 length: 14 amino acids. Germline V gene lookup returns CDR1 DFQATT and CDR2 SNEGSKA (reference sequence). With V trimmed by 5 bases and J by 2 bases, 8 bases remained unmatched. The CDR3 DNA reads TGCAGTGCTGAGAAGGGACTACCTCAAGAGACCCAGTACTTC. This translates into CSAEKGLPQETQYF.

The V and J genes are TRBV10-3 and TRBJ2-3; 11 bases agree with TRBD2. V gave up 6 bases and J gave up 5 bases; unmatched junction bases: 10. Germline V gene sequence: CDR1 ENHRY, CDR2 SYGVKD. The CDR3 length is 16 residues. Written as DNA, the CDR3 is TGTGCCATCAGCGTCGGCCTAGCGGGAGGCGGAGATACGCAGTATTTT. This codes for CAISVGLAGGGDTQYF.

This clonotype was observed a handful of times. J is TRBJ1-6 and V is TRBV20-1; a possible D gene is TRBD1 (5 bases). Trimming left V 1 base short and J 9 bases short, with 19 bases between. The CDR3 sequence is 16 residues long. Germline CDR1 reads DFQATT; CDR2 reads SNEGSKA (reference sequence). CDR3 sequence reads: CSARVPGLGTSSPLHF. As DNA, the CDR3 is TGCAGTGCTAGAGTACCGGGGCTCGGCACTAGTTCACCCCTCCACTTT.

DNA for the CDR3: TGTGCCAGCAGCTTTGGTGATAGCGGGGGGGTGGACACAGATACGCAGTATTTT. It yields the protein CASSFGDSGGVDTDTQYF. The genes are TRBV5-6 and TRBJ2-3; 11 bases map to TRBD2. Looked up from germline, CDR1 is SGHDT and CDR2 is YYEEEE. J lost 2 bases, V lost 2 bases, and 10 bases had no gene match. CDR3 length: 18 amino acids. Together with reference TRBV5-6 and TRBJ2-3, the CDR3 gives the full variable domain: DAGVTQSPTHLIKTRGQQVTLRCSPKSGHDTVSWYQQALGQGPQFIFQYYEEEERQRGNFPDRFSGHQFPNYSSELNVNALLLGDSALYLCASSFGDSGGVDTDTQYFGPGTRLTVL.

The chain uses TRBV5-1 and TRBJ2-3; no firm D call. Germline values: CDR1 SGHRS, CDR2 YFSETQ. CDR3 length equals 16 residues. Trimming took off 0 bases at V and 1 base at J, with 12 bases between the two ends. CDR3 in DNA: TGCGCCAGCAGCTTGGCCTCAGGAGTCGGCACAGATACGCAGTATTTT. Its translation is CASSLASGVGTDTQYF.

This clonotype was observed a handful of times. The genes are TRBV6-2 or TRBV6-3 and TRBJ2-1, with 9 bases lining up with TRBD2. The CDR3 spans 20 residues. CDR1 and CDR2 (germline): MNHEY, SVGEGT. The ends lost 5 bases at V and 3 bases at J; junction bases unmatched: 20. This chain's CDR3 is CASSPVSGRKKVRGYNEQFF. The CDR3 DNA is TGTGCCAGCAGTCCCGTTAGCGGGAGAAAGAAAGTTAGGGGCTACAATGAGCAGTTCTTC.

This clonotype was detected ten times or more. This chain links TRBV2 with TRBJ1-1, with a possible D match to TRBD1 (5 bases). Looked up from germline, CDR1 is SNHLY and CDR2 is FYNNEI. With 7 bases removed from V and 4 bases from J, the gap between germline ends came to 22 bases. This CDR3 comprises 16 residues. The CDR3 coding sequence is TGTGCCAGCACCCGGCGGGGAGGGGACCCGGGCACTGAAGCTTTCTTT. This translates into CASTRRGGDPGTEAFF. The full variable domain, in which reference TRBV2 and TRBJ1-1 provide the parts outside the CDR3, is EPEVTQTPSHQVTQMGQEVILRCVPISNHLYFYWYRQILGQKVEFLVSFYNNEISEKSEIFDDQFSVERPDGSNFTLKIRSTKLEDSAMYFCASTRRGGDPGTEAFFGQGTRLTVV.

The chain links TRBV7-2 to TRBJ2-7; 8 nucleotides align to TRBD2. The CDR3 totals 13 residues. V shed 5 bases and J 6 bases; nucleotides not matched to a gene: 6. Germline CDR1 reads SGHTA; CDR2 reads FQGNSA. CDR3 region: CASSLGLGSEQYF. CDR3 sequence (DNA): TGTGCCAGCAGCCTGGGACTAGGTTCCGAGCAGTACTTC.